The rows below give T cell receptor beta chains drawn from one sample of a study of blood T cell repertoires in COVID-19. The repertoire was sequenced with immunoSEQ multiplex PCR; TCRdb's copy has only in-frame clones and lacks some. The data show more than 65,000 clones, over 65% seen once. Sequences were obtained from peripheral blood. Source of these receptors: a woman between 65 and 79 years old with acute or convalescent COVID-19. Each CDR3 is given without its conserved first and last residue.

TRBJ2-3 | TRBV21-1 | ATRVSTLVCLDTQY
TRBJ1-6 | TRBV6-5 | ASRLDVVNNSPLH
TRBJ2-3 | TRBV7-8 | ASSSDRIHGDTQY
TRBJ1-1 | TRBV5-6 | ASSRGTTNTEAF
TRBJ2-2 | TRBV7-2 | ASSLASQSPGSGELF
TRBJ1-5 | TRBV6-1 | ASSEELGQGRGQPQH
TRBJ2-1 | TRBV6-1 | ASSEPRQVNNNEQF
TRBJ1-3 | TRBV11-2 | ASTEDRGLGNTIY
TRBJ1-5 | TRBV6-5 | ASSSDRSQPQH
TRBJ2-7 | TRBV7-9 | ASSLEAARGAVEQY
TRBJ1-5 | TRBV2 | ASSLTGTGNQPQH
TRBJ2-5 | TRBV28 | ASSPGLAGETQY
TRBJ1-1 | TRBV11-3 | ASSLGGGKNTEAF
TRBJ2-5 | TRBV5-8 | ASSLSTGQRETQY
TRBJ2-1 | TRBV12-3/TRBV12-4 | ASSPQGEQF
TRBJ2-7 | TRBV28 | ASSLWGPGTSYEQY
TRBJ2-1 | TRBV19 | ASSRGISGENTINEQF
TRBJ2-1 | TRBV6-6 | ASSYVPSGSYNEQF
TRBJ1-2 | TRBV4-2 | ASSSTWDIDYGYT
TRBJ2-1 | TRBV5-4 | ASSLAGSDEQF
TRBJ1-5 | TRBV6-2/TRBV6-3 | ASSYQRAQGARPQH
TRBJ1-1 | TRBV4-1 | ASSPLGQGRNTEAF
TRBJ2-3 | TRBV9 | ASSAYTQY
TRBJ2-5 | TRBV19 | ASSILGQGTETQY
TRBJ1-2 | TRBV5-8 | ASSLDGNYGYT
TRBJ2-5 | TRBV5-1 | ASRRAGGAQETQY
TRBJ2-7 | TRBV20-1 | SAEDGEEQY
TRBJ2-7 | TRBV2 | ASKGQGIPYEQY
TRBJ1-6 | TRBV12-5 | ASGLDRNSPLH
TRBJ1-2 | TRBV7-2 | ASSLDRDRGRVYGYT
TRBJ2-3 | TRBV2 | ASRTSALTDTQY
TRBJ1-5 | TRBV20-1 | SASPGDGNQPQH
TRBJ2-1 | TRBV4-3 | ASSQERRGRANEQF
TRBJ2-3 | TRBV6-5 | ASSYSGTGADTQY
TRBJ2-2 | TRBV19 | ASSIKQGSMVRELF
TRBJ2-7 | TRBV6-2/TRBV6-3 | ASSLGGLGEQY
TRBJ1-1 | TRBV29-1 | SGGKGDTEAF
TRBJ2-2 | TRBV2 | ASTMNRVPGELF
TRBJ1-2 | TRBV5-6 | ASSLQGRGGYT
TRBJ2-2 | TRBV9 | ASTEAGIVTGELF
TRBJ1-1 | TRBV3-1/TRBV3-2 | ASSQKASEAF
TRBJ1-1 | TRBV5-5 | ASSFAGGKAF
TRBJ1-5 | TRBV6-2/TRBV6-3 | ASSYTLESNQPQH
TRBJ2-3 | TRBV28 | ASSLGAGGPSDTQY
TRBJ1-1 | TRBV5-1 | ASSSRSRPLDTEAF
TRBJ2-1 | TRBV7-9 | ASSLVVRLGYNEQF
TRBJ1-4 | TRBV5-6 | ASSLGRDRAGKLF
TRBJ1-1 | TRBV9 | ASSVGVGRDYTEAF
TRBJ2-2 | TRBV14 | ASSFWTVNTGELF
TRBJ1-5 | TRBV10-3 | AISASDRAVDSNQPQH
TRBJ1-5 | TRBV19 | ASSTSGGEGQPQH